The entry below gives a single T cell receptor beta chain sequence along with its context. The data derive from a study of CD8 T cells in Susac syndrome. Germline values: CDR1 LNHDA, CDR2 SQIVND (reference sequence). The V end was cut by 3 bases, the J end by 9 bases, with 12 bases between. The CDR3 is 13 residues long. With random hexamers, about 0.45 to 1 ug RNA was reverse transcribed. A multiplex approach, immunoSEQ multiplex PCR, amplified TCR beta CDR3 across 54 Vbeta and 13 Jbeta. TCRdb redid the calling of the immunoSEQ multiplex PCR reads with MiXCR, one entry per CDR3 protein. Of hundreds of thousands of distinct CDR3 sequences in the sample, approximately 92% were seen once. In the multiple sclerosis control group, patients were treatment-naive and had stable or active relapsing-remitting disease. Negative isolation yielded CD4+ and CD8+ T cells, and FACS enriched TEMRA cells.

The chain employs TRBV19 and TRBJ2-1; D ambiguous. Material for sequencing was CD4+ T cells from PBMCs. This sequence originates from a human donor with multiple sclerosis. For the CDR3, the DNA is TGTGCCAGTAGTATCGGGCAAGGGTTTGAGCAGTTCTTC. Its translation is CASSIGQGFEQFF.